The clone carrying this T cell receptor (beta chain) occurred a few times. This record belongs to a study of patients and donors after allogeneic stem cell transplantation. V was clipped by 2 bases and J by 1 base, with 10 bases between them. This CDR3 has 14 amino acids. Germline V gene sequence: CDR1 GTSNPN, CDR2 SVGIG (reference sequence). TCRdb fed the RT-PCR reads into MiXCR, producing one record per CDR3 protein. The table lists approximately 150,000 distinct CDR3 sequences, about 24% of them singletons. This TCR was recovered from a human donor who was either an allogeneic HSCT recipient or a stem cell or donor lymphocyte infusion donor (not recorded which). It is not recorded whose cells these are; they may come from a transplant donor. The sample consisted of blood, either unsorted or a sorted T cell fraction (not recorded which). The chain has TRBV30 and TRBJ2-3; the D call may be TRBD1 or TRBD2 (5 bases each). The CDR3 DNA reads as TGTGCCTGGAGTAGGGGAGACGGCACAGATACGCAGTATTTT. Translated: CAWSRGDGTDTQYF.